The 32 T cell receptor beta chains given below trace back to one sample, sequenced in a study of beta chain features in type 1 diabetes. Notes on the study in general: Among all four CD4+ subsets, Type 1 diabetes patients had TCRB CDR3s that were moderately but significantly shorter.

Of the isolated RNA, all was reverse transcribed, and so the sequenced material was expressed TCRB transcripts. The protocol was immunoSEQ multiplex PCR, while the TCRdb copy is restricted to in-frame clones and leaves out a portion. The profile shows roughly 700,000 clones, 13% of them singletons. What these receptors recognize is not known. The material sequenced was naive CD4+ T cells from blood. These receptors originate from a man between 18 and 29 years old with type 1 diabetes.

A word on this clone: Other DNA sequences in the sample encode the same CDR3. The genes are TRBV25-1 and TRBJ2-3; 7 nucleotides line up with TRBD1. This CDR3 has 14 residues. After removal of 3 bases from V and 1 base from J, the junction contained 1 base not matched to a gene. Germline V gene lookup returns CDR1 MGHDK and CDR2 SYGVNS. CDR3 protein: CASSDTGGTDTQYF. In nucleotides, the CDR3 is TGTGCCAGCAGTGACACAGGGGGCACAGATACGCAGTATTTT.

CDR3 loop: CASSLSGGSTDTQYF. The CDR3 DNA follows: TGTGCCAGCAGCCTTAGCGGGGGGAGCACAGATACGCAGTATTTT. The V and J genes are TRBV6-4 and TRBJ2-3; 10 bases agree with TRBD2. CDR1 and CDR2 (germline): MRHNA, SNTAGT. This CDR3 comprises 15 residues. The junction had 3 bases not matched to a gene; V was cut back by 6 bases and J by 0 bases.

There are a few counts of this clone. The J gene is TRBJ2-4, the V gene TRBV5-6, with TRBD1 as a possible D gene (5 bases). The length of the CDR3 is 15 residues. Germline V gene data show CDR1 as SGHDT and CDR2 as YYEEEE. Trimming stripped 4 bases from V and 4 bases from J, with 15 bases between. This CDR3 is CASSPPDSLKNIQYF. The CDR3 nucleotides read TGTGCCAGCAGCCCCCCCGACAGCCTAAAAAACATTCAGTACTTC. Full variable domain (missing parts from reference TRBV5-6 and TRBJ2-4): DAGVTQSPTHLIKTRGQQVTLRCSPKSGHDTVSWYQQALGQGPQFIFQYYEEEERQRGNFPDRFSGHQFPNYSSELNVNALLLGDSALYLCASSPPDSLKNIQYFGAGTRLSVL.

The chain joins TRBV5-1 to TRBJ1-1; tentative D call: TRBD1 (5 bases). The V end was cut by 2 bases, the J end by 1 base, with 12 bases between. CDR3 size: 15 residues. Germline CDR1 SGHRS, CDR2 YFSETQ. The CDR3 nucleotides are TGCGCCAGCAGCTTAATGACAGCCCGGAACACTGAAGCTTTCTTT. This encodes CASSLMTARNTEAFF.

This clone was observed a few times. J is TRBJ1-5 and V is TRBV18; the D is unclear. The CDR3 totals 16 residues. V gave up 4 bases and J gave up 0 bases, with 13 bases separating them. Germline-derived CDR1 and CDR2 are KGHSH and LQKENI. This chain's CDR3 is CASSLGETYSNQPQHF. In DNA, the CDR3 is TGTGCCAGCTCACTCGGGGAGACTTATAGCAATCAGCCCCAGCATTTT.

This clone occurred a few times. The V and J genes are TRBV6-6 and TRBJ2-5; no reliable D call. Looked up from germline, CDR1 is MNHNY and CDR2 is SVGAGI (reference sequence). The CDR3 totals 14 residues. V was cut by 0 bases and J by 5 bases, with 10 bases left in between. The CDR3 sequence: CASSYSDPRETQYF. In DNA form, the CDR3 reads TGTGCCAGCAGTTACTCGGACCCGCGGGAGACCCAGTACTTC.

The rearrangement uses TRBV30 and TRBJ1-5, with a tentative D call TRBD1 (5 bases). The CDR3 loop spans 13 amino acids. V was pared by 4 bases and J by 7 bases, with 14 bases between. Germline V gives CDR1 GTSNPN, CDR2 SVGIG (reference sequence). CDR3 coding DNA: TGTGCCTGGACCTTCGGGGGGGGACAGCCCCAGCATTTT. The encoded protein is CAWTFGGGQPQHF.

This chain joins TRBV28 and TRBJ2-3; weak D call: TRBD2 (6 bases). V was cut by 11 bases and J by 2 bases, with 20 bases left in between. This CDR3 is built from 15 residues. Germline V CDR1 and CDR2: MDHEN, SYDVKM. The CDR3 sequence: CAVGRSEDYTDTQYF. The DNA of the CDR3 is TGTGCCGTCGGTCGAAGTGAGGACTACACAGATACGCAGTATTTT.

This clone was picked up a small number of times. V usage is TRBV5-1 and J usage is TRBJ2-1; maybe TRBD1 (8 bases). There are 14 residues in the CDR3. Germline V gene data show CDR1 as SGHRS and CDR2 as YFSETQ. Trimming left V 0 bases short and J 8 bases short, with 12 bases between. The CDR3 spells CASSLVTGGDEQFF. CDR3 nucleotide sequence: TGCGCCAGCAGCTTGGTAACAGGGGGGGATGAGCAGTTCTTC.

V gene TRBV5-4 combines with J gene TRBJ2-7; D possibly corresponds to TRBD2 (5 bases). This CDR3 has 15 amino acids. V gave up 0 bases and J gave up 1 base, with 11 bases separating them. Per germline, CDR1 SGHNT and CDR2 YYREEE (reference sequence). The CDR3 spells CASSLGGEGSYEQYF. CDR3 coding DNA: TGTGCCAGCAGCTTGGGAGGCGAGGGATCCTACGAGCAGTACTTC. Drawing the rest from reference TRBV5-4 and TRBJ2-7, the complete variable domain is ETGVTQSPTHLIKTRGQQVTLRCSSQSGHNTVSWYQQALGQGPQFIFQYYREEENGRGNFPPRFSGLQFPNYSSELNVNALELDDSALYLCASSLGGEGSYEQYFGPGTRLTVT.

The V call is TRBV7-9, the J call TRBJ2-1; D unclear. V lost 3 bases, J lost 8 bases, and 11 bases lay in between. The CDR3 is made up of 13 amino acids. CDR1 and CDR2 (germline): SEHNR, FQNEAQ (reference sequence). This chain's CDR3 is CASSLVRSDEQFF. The CDR3 nucleotides are TGTGCCAGCAGCTTGGTCCGAAGCGATGAGCAGTTCTTC.

CDR3 in DNA: TGTGCCACCTGGGACCGTTACTATGGCTACACCTTC. Translated, it gives CATWDRYYGYTF. V is TRBV6-5 and J is TRBJ1-2; tentatively, D is TRBD1 (5 bases). The CDR3 is 12 amino acids. V lost 10 bases, J lost 3 bases, and 12 bases lay in between. Germline loops: CDR1 MNHEY, CDR2 SVGAGI.

This clone was detected a few times. The V and J genes are TRBV7-2 and TRBJ1-1; perhaps TRBD1 as D (5 bases). V was cut by 0 bases and J by 6 bases, with 11 bases left in between. Germline CDR1 SGHTA, CDR2 FQGNSA. The CDR3 totals 14 residues. This chain's CDR3 is CASSLAGTLAEAFF. The CDR3, as DNA: TGTGCCAGCAGCTTAGCCGGGACCCTTGCTGAAGCTTTCTTT.

This clone occurred a few times. The chain employs TRBV2 and TRBJ1-5; D not certain. Germline-derived CDR1 and CDR2 are SNHLY and FYNNEI. V was pared by 5 bases and J by 3 bases, with 11 bases between. The CDR3 extends over 14 amino acids. The CDR3, as DNA: TGTGCCAGCAGTAAACGGTTAAACAATCAGCCCCAGCATTTT. Residues: CASSKRLNNQPQHF.

This chain joins TRBV9 and TRBJ1-5; D unclear. The germline gives CDR1 SGDLS, CDR2 YYNGEE. CDR3 size: 14 residues. The CDR3 bases are TGTGTGGGTGTGGGTGGAACGAACGATCAGCCCCAGCATTTT. Encoded protein: CVGVGGTNDQPQHF.

This chain uses TRBV29-1 with TRBJ1-2; 8 bases align to TRBD1. The CDR3 sequence is 14 residues long. The V gene end was trimmed by 6 bases and the J gene end by 2 bases; junction bases not matched to a gene: 8. Germline lookup yields CDR1 SQVTM and CDR2 ANQGSEA. The CDR3: CSVSQGDLNYGYTF. The CDR3 DNA sequence: TGCAGCGTCTCACAGGGGGACCTAAACTATGGCTACACCTTC.

The chain links TRBV2 to TRBJ2-3; D unresolved. V lost 9 bases and J 0 bases, leaving 10 bases between the germline ends. In germline, CDR1 is SNHLY, CDR2 FYNNEI. There are 13 residues in the CDR3. The CDR3 spells CARALGSTDTQYF. The CDR3 DNA sequence: TGTGCCAGAGCACTGGGGAGCACAGATACGCAGTATTTT.

In this sample, this clone turned up a few times. The chain has TRBV30 and TRBJ1-1; 7 bases line up with TRBD1. CDR3 length: 15 residues. The V gene's germline CDR1 is GTSNPN and CDR2 SVGIG (reference sequence). J lost 3 bases, V lost 0 bases, and 7 bases had no gene match. The CDR3 DNA is TGTGCCTGGAGTGTACTAAAGGGGGCGCACACTGAAGCTTTCTTT. This gives the protein CAWSVLKGAHTEAFF.

The chain uses TRBV27 and TRBJ2-7, with D tentatively TRBD1 (6 bases). There are 14 residues in the CDR3. The germline V gene has CDR1 MNHEY and CDR2 SMNVEV (reference sequence). Trimming took 3 bases from V and 5 from J, leaving 14 bases between them. CDR3 DNA: TGTGCCAGCAGTTTGGGGCAGGGGACCAACGAGCAGTACTTC. Amino acid sequence: CASSLGQGTNEQYF.

The chain employs TRBV27 and TRBJ1-4; D gene uncertain. Per the germline V gene, CDR1 is MNHEY and CDR2 is SMNVEV (reference sequence). The CDR3 has 15 residues. V lost 1 base, J lost 6 bases, and 12 bases lay in between. CDR3: CASSLFQSRDEKLFF. CDR3 sequence (DNA): TGTGCCAGCAGTTTATTCCAGTCAAGGGATGAAAAACTGTTTTTT.

The chain combines TRBV6-6 with TRBJ1-2; weak D call: TRBD1 (5 bases). This CDR3 has 14 amino acids. Per the germline V gene, CDR1 is MNHNY and CDR2 is SVGAGI (reference sequence). V was shortened by 2 bases and J by 4 bases, with 11 bases between the two germline ends. CDR3 nucleotides: TGTGCCAGCAGTTACGGGGGACCCGCCTATGGCTACACCTTC. Its protein is CASSYGGPAYGYTF.

The chain has TRBV7-8 and TRBJ2-5, with TRBD2 identical over 8 bases. Germline CDR1 SGHVS, CDR2 FQNEAQ. The CDR3 consists of 14 residues. V gave up 0 bases and J gave up 5 bases; unmatched junction bases: 2. CDR3 in amino acids: CASSLAGTRETQYF. CDR3 in DNA: TGTGCCAGCAGCTTAGCCGGGACTAGGGAGACCCAGTACTTC. Looking up the rest from reference TRBV7-8 and TRBJ2-5 gives the full variable domain: GAGVSQSPRYKVAKRGQDVALRCDPISGHVSLFWYQQALGQGPEFLTYFQNEAQLDKSGLPSDRFFAERPEGSVSTLKIQRTQQEDSAVYLCASSLAGTRETQYFGPGTRLLVL.

This chain joins TRBV10-3 and TRBJ2-7; D possibly uses TRBD1 or TRBD2 (7 bases each). Trimming left V 2 bases short and J 2 bases short, with 13 bases between. CDR3 length: 15 amino acids. Germline V gives CDR1 ENHRY, CDR2 SYGVKD. The CDR3 protein is CAISERGREPYEQYF. In DNA form, the CDR3 reads TGTGCCATCAGTGAGAGGGGGCGGGAGCCCTACGAGCAGTACTTC.

This clone was found a few times. The rearrangement uses TRBV5-1 and TRBJ2-3; the match to TRBD2 covers 8 bases. Germline lookup yields CDR1 SGHRS and CDR2 YFSETQ. The CDR3 is made up of 16 amino acids. Germline trimming cut 4 bases from V and 0 bases from J; bases unmatched to any gene: 7. The CDR3 sequence: CASSPDGGGSTDTQYF. CDR3 DNA sequence: TGCGCCAGCAGCCCGGACGGGGGGGGCAGCACAGATACGCAGTATTTT.

CDR3: CAISEGLAGGITDTQYF. DNA for the CDR3: TGTGCCATCAGTGAGGGCCTAGCGGGGGGGATCACAGATACGCAGTATTTT. The rearrangement joins TRBV10-3 to TRBJ2-3, with TRBD2 matching over 12 bases. Germline V gene lookup returns CDR1 ENHRY and CDR2 SYGVKD. There are 17 residues in the CDR3. After removal of 2 bases from V and 2 bases from J, the junction contained 5 bases not matched to a gene.

CDR3 sequence (DNA): TGTGCCAGCAGTTTATCAATGGAGTACCAAGAGACCCAGTACTTC. This codes for CASSLSMEYQETQYF. V usage is TRBV28 and J usage is TRBJ2-5; D is uncertain. The germline V gene encodes CDR1 MDHEN and CDR2 SYDVKM. The CDR3 consists of 15 residues. V gave up 1 base and J gave up 0 bases, with 9 bases separating them.

A few counts support this clone. The chain has TRBV2 and TRBJ1-4, with a weak D call TRBD1 (6 bases). CDR3 size: 12 residues. The germline V gene has CDR1 SNHLY and CDR2 FYNNEI. The V end was cut by 4 bases, the J end by 8 bases, with 8 bases between. The CDR3 coding sequence is TGTGCCAGCAGTGTCGGGGGCGAAAAACTGTTTTTT. It is translated as CASSVGGEKLFF.

The V gene is TRBV6-6, the J gene TRBJ2-3; the match to TRBD1 covers 7 bases. In germline, CDR1 is MNHNY, CDR2 SVGAGI (reference sequence). This CDR3 region has 16 residues. V shed 6 bases, J shed 2 bases, and the junction held 11 bases outside the gene matches. The DNA for the CDR3 is TGTGCCAGCAGGCCTACAGGGGTATGGCCCACAGATACGCAGTATTTT. Its protein product is CASRPTGVWPTDTQYF.

The chain recombines TRBV6-5 with TRBJ1-1; a weak D match, TRBD1 (6 bases). The germline V and J ends were trimmed by 7 bases and 7 bases, with 22 bases remaining between them. The CDR3 covers 15 residues. CDR1 and CDR2 (germline): MNHEY, SVGAGI. The DNA of the CDR3 is TGTGCCAGCACCCTGACAGGAGGGCAAATCGGTGAAGCTTTCTTT. Encoded protein: CASTLTGGQIGEAFF.

This clone was seen a handful of times. The chain carries TRBV29-1 and TRBJ2-7, with TRBD1 matching 7 bases. CDR1 is SQVTM and CDR2 is ANQGSEA in the germline V gene. The V gene end was trimmed by 7 bases and the J gene end by 3 bases; junction bases not matched to a gene: 6. This CDR3 has 12 residues. This CDR3 is CSARTGGYEQYF. The DNA for the CDR3 is TGCAGCGCCCGGACAGGAGGCTACGAGCAGTACTTC.

This clone has more than one count but fewer than ten. Additional DNA sequences in this sample encode the identical CDR3. V usage is TRBV2 and J usage is TRBJ1-3; no reliable D call. In germline, CDR1 is SNHLY, CDR2 FYNNEI. This CDR3 contains 13 residues. Trimming left V 6 bases short and J 0 bases short, with 6 bases between. The CDR3 bases are TGTGCCAGCAGACAGACCTCTGGAAACACCATATATTTT. It specifies CASRQTSGNTIYF.

The sample holds a few counts of this clone. The V gene is TRBV30, the J gene TRBJ1-3; D remains ambiguous. This CDR3 has 14 amino acids. Trimming left V 2 bases short and J 0 bases short, with 8 bases between. Germline V lookup: CDR1 GTSNPN, CDR2 SVGIG (reference sequence). The DNA of the CDR3 is TGTGCCTGGAGTCCCACATACTCTGGAAACACCATATATTTT. As protein: CAWSPTYSGNTIYF.